Listed below are T cell receptor beta chains from one sample, sequenced in a study of a mutant IDH1 vaccine in newly diagnosed glioma. The repertoire was sequenced with immunoSEQ multiplex PCR; TCRdb's copy has only in-frame clones and lacks some. The data contain some 30,000 clones, about 80% of them seen just once; the ten biggest clones take up approximately 11%. Their recognized antigens are unknown. The source material was PBMCs, sampled from a glioma patient whose treatment included an IDH1 peptide vaccine. The source of these receptors is a woman aged 40 to 55 with glioma. Both conserved end residues are trimmed from each CDR3.

TRBV2	TRBJ1-6	ASSEDTGYNSPLH
TRBV7-9	TRBJ2-7	ASSPPFGGDKYEQY
TRBV11-2	TRBJ1-2	ASSRTGSRGYT
TRBV9	TRBJ1-6	ASSVEVLSKGSPLH
TRBV21-1	TRBJ2-7	ASSNVRKLYEQY
TRBV2	TRBJ1-6	ASSEMGSSYNSPLH
TRBV11-1	TRBJ2-5	ASRRDYQKETQY
TRBV10-1	TRBJ1-2	ASSEGRQGIDGYT
TRBV6-5	TRBJ1-5	ASSYSAGVSNQPQH
TRBV6-5	TRBJ1-1	ASSYGGEGTEAF
TRBV6-6	TRBJ1-1	ASSYPQTSNTEAF
TRBV7-9	TRBJ1-1	ASSLDTNPEAF
TRBV5-6	TRBJ2-3	ASSWDSYSTDTQY
TRBV7-8	TRBJ1-2	ASSRQGAWGYT
TRBV19	TRBJ2-1	ASSTSGAHNEQF
TRBV25-1	TRBJ1-5	ASSESGGVGQPQH
TRBV27	TRBJ2-3	ASSSLAGVDTQY
TRBV25-1	TRBJ2-7	ASSEGKPYEQY
TRBV6-1	TRBJ2-7	AATDSSPYEQY
TRBV6-5	TRBJ2-7	ASSSRQAPAGEQY
TRBV5-1	TRBJ2-7	ASSLAGSYEQY
TRBV19	TRBJ1-1	ASSGVVNTEAF
TRBV18	TRBJ1-4	ASSSQQGATNEKLF
TRBV30	TRBJ2-3	AWNGGADTQY
TRBV30	TRBJ2-7	AWTGGTAYEQY
TRBV14	TRBJ2-7	ASSQTGPGEQY
TRBV4-1	TRBJ1-1	ASSHHREAYTEAF
TRBV27	TRBJ2-2	ASSLSASGGGELF
TRBV29-1	TRBJ2-3	SVGEGGFSTDTQY
TRBV7-3	TRBJ2-7	ASSLYAGTTYEQY
TRBV9	TRBJ1-4	ASSVGTANEKLF
TRBV6-5	TRBJ2-3	ASGRPGLTDTQY
TRBV5-1	TRBJ1-4	ASSWAQGSNEKLF
TRBV7-2	TRBJ1-6	ASSLAVRASAPLH
TRBV18	TRBJ1-1	ASSPPRGEGQGANEAF
TRBV7-2	TRBJ2-5	ASSLTRSAMGTQY
TRBV27	TRBJ2-1	ASSDYSYNEQF
TRBV5-1	TRBJ1-1	ASSPGAPRTEAF
TRBV7-9	TRBJ1-5	ASSLGTGTGGNQPQH
TRBV4-1	TRBJ1-5	ASSPGQGEYNQPQH
TRBV27	TRBJ1-6	ASSLGPSNSPLH
TRBV30	TRBJ2-7	AWRRGSYEQY
TRBV9	TRBJ1-1	ASRGGQGGNTEAF
TRBV10-3	TRBJ1-2	AIRWTGGDYGYT
TRBV5-1	TRBJ2-5	ASSLEGGETQY